Sequencing of this T cell receptor beta chain was carried out in a study of OX40 agonist ivuxolimab in advanced cancers. Study observations and caveats: The study found that CD8+ T cells averaged more expanded clones than CD4+. Nonresponders included some who also had low normalized T-cell clonal expansion.

To note about this clone: Its antigen remains unknown.

Using immunoSEQ multiplex PCR, the repertoire was profiled, and TCRdb retains in-frame clones only, with some absent. Of 69,000 or so clones listed, 80% to 90% are singletons. Germline V gene sequence: CDR1 SGDLS, CDR2 YYNGEE. The trim removed 0 bases at V and 2 bases at J, leaving 12 bases unmatched. The CDR3 length is 19 residues. The rearrangement uses TRBV9 and TRBJ2-3, with TRBD2 matching 10 bases. This receptor was taken from an adult with an advanced solid tumor such as melanoma, head and neck, liver or kidney cancer. Sample: CD4+ or CD8+ T cells sorted from blood, taken in a trial of the OX40 agonist ivuxolimab. This CDR3 reads CASSVEGSGGRLDTDTQYF. As DNA, the CDR3 is TGTGCCAGCAGCGTAGAAGGTAGCGGGGGGAGATTAGACACAGATACGCAGTATTTT.